The clone carrying this TCR beta chain showed up just a few times. Antigen specificity is unknown. Sequenced by immunoSEQ multiplex PCR; TCRdb stores in-frame clones only, minus some. The top ten clones hold less than 2% of a sample with over 65,000 clones, about 95% of them seen once. This entry is derived from a study of cytomegalovirus exposure and HLA in healthy donors. Findings and caveats of the study: Reportedly, cytomegalovirus status was diagnosed with high sensitivity and specificity. Whilst most TCR sequences proved rare, a subset of public TCRs occurred across many donors. The investigators catalogued 150 to 200 TCR beta chains as cytomegalovirus-associated. It was found in a later analysis that first-cohort TCR clusters tended to co-occur in the 90 to 150 validation repertoires.

CDR1 and CDR2 from the germline V gene are KGHSH and LQKENI. Trimming removed 3 bases from V and 3 bases from J; junction bases left unmatched: 8. The CDR3 spans 17 residues. This receptor was taken from a woman aged 18-29 years in good health and CMV-seropositive. The specimen was PBMCs. The chain joins TRBV18 to TRBJ1-3, with 10 bases aligning to TRBD1. Written as DNA, the CDR3 is TGTGCCAGCTCACCTCACGCGGGGGACAGGGGTGGAAACACCATATATTTT. This translates into CASSPHAGDRGGNTIYF.